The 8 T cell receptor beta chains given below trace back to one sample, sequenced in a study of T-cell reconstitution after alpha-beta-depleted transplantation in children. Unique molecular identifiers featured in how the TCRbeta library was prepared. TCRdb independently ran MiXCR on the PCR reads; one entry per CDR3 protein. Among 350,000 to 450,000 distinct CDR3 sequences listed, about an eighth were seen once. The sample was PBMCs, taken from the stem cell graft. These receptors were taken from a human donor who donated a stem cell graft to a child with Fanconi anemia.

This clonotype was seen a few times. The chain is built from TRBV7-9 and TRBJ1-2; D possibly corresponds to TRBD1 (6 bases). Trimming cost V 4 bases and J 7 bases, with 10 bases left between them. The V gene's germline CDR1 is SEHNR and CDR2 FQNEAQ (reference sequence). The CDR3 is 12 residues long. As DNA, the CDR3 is TGTGCCAGCAGCTACATCAGGGGTGGCTACACCTTC. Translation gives CASSYIRGGYTF.

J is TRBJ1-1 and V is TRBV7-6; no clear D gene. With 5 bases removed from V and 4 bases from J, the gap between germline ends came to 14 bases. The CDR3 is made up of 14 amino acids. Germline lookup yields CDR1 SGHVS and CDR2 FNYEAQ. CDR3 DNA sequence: TGTGCCAGCAGCGAAACGACGGTATTCACTGAAGCTTTCTTT. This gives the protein CASSETTVFTEAFF.

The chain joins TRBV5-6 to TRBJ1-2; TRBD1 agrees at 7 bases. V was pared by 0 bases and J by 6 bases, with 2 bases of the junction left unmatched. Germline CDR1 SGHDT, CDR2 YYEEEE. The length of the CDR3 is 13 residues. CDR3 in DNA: TGTGCCAGCAGCTTGGCCAGGGGGGATGGCTACACCTTC. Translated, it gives CASSLARGDGYTF.

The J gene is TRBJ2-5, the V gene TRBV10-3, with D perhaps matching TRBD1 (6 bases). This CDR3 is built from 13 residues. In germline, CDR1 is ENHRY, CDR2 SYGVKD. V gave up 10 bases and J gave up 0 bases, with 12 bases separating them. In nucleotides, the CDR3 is TGTGCCACCAACCGGGACAACCAAGAGACCCAGTACTTC. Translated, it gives CATNRDNQETQYF.

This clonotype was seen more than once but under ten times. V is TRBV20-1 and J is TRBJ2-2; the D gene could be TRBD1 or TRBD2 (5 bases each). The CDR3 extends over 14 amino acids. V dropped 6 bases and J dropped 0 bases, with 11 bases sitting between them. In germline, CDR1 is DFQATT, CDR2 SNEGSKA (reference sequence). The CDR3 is CSARGPTNTGELFF. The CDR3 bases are TGCAGTGCCCGGGGCCCTACGAACACCGGGGAGCTGTTTTTT.

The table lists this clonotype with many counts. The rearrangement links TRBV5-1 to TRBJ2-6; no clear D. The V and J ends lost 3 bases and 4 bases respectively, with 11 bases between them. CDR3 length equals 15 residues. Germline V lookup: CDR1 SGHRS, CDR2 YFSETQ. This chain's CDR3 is CASSSNPLGANVLTF. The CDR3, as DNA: TGCGCCAGCAGCTCAAACCCTTTGGGGGCCAACGTCCTGACTTTC.

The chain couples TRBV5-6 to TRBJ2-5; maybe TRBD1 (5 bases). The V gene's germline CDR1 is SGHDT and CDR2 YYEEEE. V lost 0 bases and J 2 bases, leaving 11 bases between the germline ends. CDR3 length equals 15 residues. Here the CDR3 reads CASSLAQGRQETQYF. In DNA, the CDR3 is TGTGCCAGCAGCTTGGCCCAGGGCAGACAAGAGACCCAGTACTTC.

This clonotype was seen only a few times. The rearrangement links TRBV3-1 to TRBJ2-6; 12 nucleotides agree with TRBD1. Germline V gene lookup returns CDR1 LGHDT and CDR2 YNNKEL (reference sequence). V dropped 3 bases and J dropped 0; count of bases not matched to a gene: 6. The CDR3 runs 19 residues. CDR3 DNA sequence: TGTGCCAGCAGCCACGCCCGGGACAGGGGGCACTCTGGGGCCAACGTCCTGACTTTC. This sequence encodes CASSHARDRGHSGANVLTF.